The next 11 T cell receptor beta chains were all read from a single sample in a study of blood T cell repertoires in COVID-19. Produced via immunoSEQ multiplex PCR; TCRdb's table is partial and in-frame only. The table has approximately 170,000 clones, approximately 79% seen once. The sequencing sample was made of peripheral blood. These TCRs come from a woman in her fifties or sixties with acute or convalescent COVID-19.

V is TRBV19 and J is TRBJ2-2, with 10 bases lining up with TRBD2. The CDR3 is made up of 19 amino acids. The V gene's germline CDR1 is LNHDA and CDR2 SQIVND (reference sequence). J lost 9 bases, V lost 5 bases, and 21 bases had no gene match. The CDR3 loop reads CASSAHRGVAGGVVRELFF. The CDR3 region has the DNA TGTGCCAGTAGTGCCCACAGGGGAGTAGCGGGAGGCGTGGTCCGGGAGCTGTTTTTT. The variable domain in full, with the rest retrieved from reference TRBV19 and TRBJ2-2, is DGGITQSPKYLFRKEGQNVTLSCEQNLNHDAMYWYRQDPGQGLRLIYYSQIVNDFQKGDIAEGYSVSREKKESFPLTVTSAQKNPTAFYLCASSAHRGVAGGVVRELFFGEGSRLTVL.

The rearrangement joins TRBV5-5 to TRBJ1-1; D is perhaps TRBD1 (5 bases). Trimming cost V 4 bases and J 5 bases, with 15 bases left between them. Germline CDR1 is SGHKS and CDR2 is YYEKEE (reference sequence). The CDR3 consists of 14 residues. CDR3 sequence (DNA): TGTGCCAGCAGCCGAATTCTGGGGGGGACTGAAGCTTTCTTT. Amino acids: CASSRILGGTEAFF.

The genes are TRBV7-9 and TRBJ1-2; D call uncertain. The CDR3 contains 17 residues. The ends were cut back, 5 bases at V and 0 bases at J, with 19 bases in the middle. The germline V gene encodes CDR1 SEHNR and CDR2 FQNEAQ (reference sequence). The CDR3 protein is CASSLRGALSPNYGYTF. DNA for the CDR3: TGTGCCAGCAGCCTCCGGGGTGCCCTTTCGCCTAACTATGGCTACACCTTC. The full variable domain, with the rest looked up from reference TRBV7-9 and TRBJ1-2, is DTGVSQNPRHKITKRGQNVTFRCDPISEHNRLYWYRQTLGQGPEFLTYFQNEAQLEKSRLLSDRFSAERPKGSFSTLEIQRTEQGDSAMYLCASSLRGALSPNYGYTFGSGTRLTVV.

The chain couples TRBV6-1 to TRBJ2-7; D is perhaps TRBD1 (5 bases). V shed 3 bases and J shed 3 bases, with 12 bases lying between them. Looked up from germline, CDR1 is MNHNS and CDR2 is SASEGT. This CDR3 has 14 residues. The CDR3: CASSDVDTFYEQYF. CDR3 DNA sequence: TGTGCCAGCAGTGATGTGGACACCTTCTACGAGCAGTACTTC.

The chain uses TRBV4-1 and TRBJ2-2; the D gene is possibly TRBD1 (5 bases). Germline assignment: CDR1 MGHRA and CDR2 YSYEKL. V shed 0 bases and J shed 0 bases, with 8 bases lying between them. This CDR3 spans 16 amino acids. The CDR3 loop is CASSQEGLPNTGELFF. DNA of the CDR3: TGCGCCAGCAGCCAAGAGGGGCTCCCGAACACCGGGGAGCTGTTTTTT.

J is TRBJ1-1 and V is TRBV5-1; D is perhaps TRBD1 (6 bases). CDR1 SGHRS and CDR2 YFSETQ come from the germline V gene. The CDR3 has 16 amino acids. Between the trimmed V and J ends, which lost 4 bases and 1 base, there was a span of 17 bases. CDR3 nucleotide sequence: TGCGCCAGCAGCCAAGGCCCCCACAGGGCGAACACTGAAGCTTTCTTT. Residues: CASSQGPHRANTEAFF.

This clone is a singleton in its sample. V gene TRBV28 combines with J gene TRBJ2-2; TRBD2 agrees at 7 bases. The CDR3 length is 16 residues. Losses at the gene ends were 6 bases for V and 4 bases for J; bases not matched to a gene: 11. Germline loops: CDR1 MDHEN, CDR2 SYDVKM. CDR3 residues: CASRGLAGVSTGELFF. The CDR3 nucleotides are TGTGCCAGCAGGGGCCTGGCGGGAGTAAGCACCGGGGAGCTGTTTTTT.

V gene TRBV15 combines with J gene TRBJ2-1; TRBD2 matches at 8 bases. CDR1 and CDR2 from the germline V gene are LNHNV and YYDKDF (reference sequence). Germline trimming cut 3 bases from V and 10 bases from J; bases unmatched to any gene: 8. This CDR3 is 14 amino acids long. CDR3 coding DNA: TGTGCCACCAGCAGTCCCTCGGGGGGGTGGGAGCAGTTCTTC. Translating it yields CATSSPSGGWEQFF.

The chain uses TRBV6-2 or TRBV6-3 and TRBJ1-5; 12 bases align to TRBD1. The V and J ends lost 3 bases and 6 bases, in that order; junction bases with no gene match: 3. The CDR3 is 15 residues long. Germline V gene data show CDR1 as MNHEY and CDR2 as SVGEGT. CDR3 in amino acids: CASSYGTGGGQPQHF. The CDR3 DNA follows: TGTGCCAGCAGTTATGGGACAGGGGGCGGTCAGCCCCAGCATTTT.

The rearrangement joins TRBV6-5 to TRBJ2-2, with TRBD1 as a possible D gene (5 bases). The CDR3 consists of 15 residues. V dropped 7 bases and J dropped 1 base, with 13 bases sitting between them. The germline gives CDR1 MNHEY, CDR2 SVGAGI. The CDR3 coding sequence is TGTGCCAGCACCCCGCGGCAGGGGAACACCGGGGAGCTGTTTTTT. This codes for CASTPRQGNTGELFF.

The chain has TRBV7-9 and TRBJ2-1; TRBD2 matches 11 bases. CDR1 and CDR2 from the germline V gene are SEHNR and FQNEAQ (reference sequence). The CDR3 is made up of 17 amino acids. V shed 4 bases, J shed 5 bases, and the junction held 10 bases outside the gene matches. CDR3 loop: CASSSTLAGGGNNEQFF. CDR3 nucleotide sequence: TGTGCCAGCAGCTCAACCCTAGCGGGAGGAGGGAACAATGAGCAGTTCTTC.